This entry lists 7 T cell receptor beta chains sequenced from one sample in a study of cytotoxic CD8 clonotypes in ibrutinib-treated CLL. Using immunoSEQ multiplex PCR, the repertoire was profiled, and TCRdb retains in-frame clones only, with some absent. The repertoire holds about 160,000 clones, with around nine tenths as singletons. Sample: PBMCs, taken at disease progression, from a patient treated with ibrutinib. All receptors derive from a human donor with chronic lymphocytic leukemia.

The chain has TRBV10-3 and TRBJ1-2; D is unclear. CDR1 is ENHRY and CDR2 is SYGVKD in the germline V gene. The CDR3 extends over 14 amino acids. V lost 0 bases and J 8 bases, leaving 13 bases between the germline ends. The CDR3 DNA is TGTGCCATCAGTGAGTCTGCCCGGGGAGGAGGCTACACCTTC. Amino acid sequence: CAISESARGGGYTF.

The chain has TRBV5-1 and TRBJ2-2, with TRBD1 matching over 9 bases. This CDR3 has 16 amino acids. Germline CDR1 is SGHRS and CDR2 is YFSETQ. Trimming took 2 bases from V and 5 from J; bases not matched to a gene: 7. The CDR3 nucleotides are TGCGCCAGCAGCTTTCGACAGGGGGGCGGTACCGGGGAGCTGTTTTTT. Amino acid sequence: CASSFRQGGGTGELFF.

This chain joins TRBV11-2 and TRBJ2-1, with TRBD2 matching 10 bases. The V segment lost 1 base and the J segment 7 bases; nucleotides outside the gene matches: 7. CDR3 length: 16 amino acids. In germline, CDR1 is SGHAT, CDR2 FQNNGV. CDR3 bases: TGTGCCAGCAGCTTAGGTGTCAGCGGGAGGGCTAATGAGCAGTTCTTC. Residues: CASSLGVSGRANEQFF.

This rearrangement joins TRBV7-2 to TRBJ2-5; no firm D call. V lost 2 bases to trimming and J lost 2 bases, with 3 bases between them. Per germline, CDR1 SGHTA and CDR2 FQGNSA. This CDR3 has 12 residues. The CDR3 protein is CASSLRQETQYF. CDR3 DNA: TGTGCCAGCAGCTTAAGACAAGAGACCCAGTACTTC.

This clone was seen just once. The rearrangement joins TRBV9 to TRBJ1-2; D gene uncertain. Germline CDR1 reads SGDLS; CDR2 reads YYNGEE. Deletions cut 4 bases from V and 4 bases from J, with 14 bases between. This CDR3 has 14 residues. CDR3 sequence (DNA): TGTGCCAGCAGCCCGGCATCGGGGTCCTATGGCTACACCTTC. Protein: CASSPASGSYGYTF.

This chain uses TRBV4-1 with TRBJ1-2; tentatively, D is TRBD1 (6 bases). The V gene lost 4 bases and the J gene lost 4 bases, with 13 bases spanning the gap. This CDR3 contains 14 residues. Germline-derived CDR1 and CDR2 are MGHRA and YSYEKL. The CDR3 loop reads CASSPLTGSYGYTF. The CDR3 nucleotides are TGCGCCAGCAGCCCTTTGACAGGTTCCTATGGCTACACCTTC.

The genes are TRBV5-1 and TRBJ2-7; D gene ambiguous. There are 13 residues in the CDR3. The V gene lost 5 bases and the J gene lost 0 bases, with 9 bases spanning the gap. Germline CDR1 SGHRS, CDR2 YFSETQ. CDR3 nucleotides: TGCGCCAGCAGTGAACGGAGCTCCTACGAGCAGTACTTC. This encodes CASSERSSYEQYF.